Sequencing of this T cell receptor (beta chain) was carried out in a study of PD-L1 blockade in urothelial cancer. Looking at the study overall: Analyses used blood from 3 weeks (second dose) and 6 weeks after treatment start. Blood gave a median roughly 140,000 T cells.

Study conclusions and caveats: In blood sampled pretreatment, TCR clonality below the median predicted better survival.

V lost 1 base and J 0 bases, leaving 10 bases between the germline ends. This CDR3 has 15 residues. Germline loops: CDR1 SGHTA, CDR2 FQGNSA. For this clone: The antigen remains undetermined.

The repertoire was sequenced with immunoSEQ multiplex PCR; TCRdb's copy has only in-frame clones and lacks some. The data show about 47,000 clones, with around four fifths seen just once and approximately 1.7% held by the top ten. The time point denotes: pretreatment peripheral blood. V usage is TRBV7-2 and J usage is TRBJ2-7; no firm D call. This clonotype was obtained from a man between 50 and 59 years old with urothelial cancer. The sequences come from PBMCs, collected around atezolizumab (anti-PD-L1) treatment. CDR3 protein: CASSLESGRSYEQYV. CDR3 DNA sequence: TGTGCCAGCAGCTTAGAGTCAGGTCGCTCCTACGAGCAGTACGTC.